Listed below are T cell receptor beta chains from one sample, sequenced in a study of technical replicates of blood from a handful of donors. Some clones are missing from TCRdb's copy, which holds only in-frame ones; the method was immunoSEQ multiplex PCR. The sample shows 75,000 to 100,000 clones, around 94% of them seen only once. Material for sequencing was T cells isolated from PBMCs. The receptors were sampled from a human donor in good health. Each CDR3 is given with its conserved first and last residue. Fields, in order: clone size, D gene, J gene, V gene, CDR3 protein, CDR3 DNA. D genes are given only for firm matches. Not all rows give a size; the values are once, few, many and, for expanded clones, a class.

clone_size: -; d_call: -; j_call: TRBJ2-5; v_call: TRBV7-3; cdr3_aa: CASSPTAAAQETQYF; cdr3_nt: TGTGCCAGCAGCCCCACGGCGGCAGCCCAAGAGACCCAGTACTTC
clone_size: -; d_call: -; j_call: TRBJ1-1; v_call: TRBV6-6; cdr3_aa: CASSAQPEAFF; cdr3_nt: TGTGCCAGCAGTGCACAGCCTGAAGCTTTCTTT
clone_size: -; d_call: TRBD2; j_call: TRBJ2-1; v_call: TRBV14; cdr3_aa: CASSPWGLGAPYEQFF; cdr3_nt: TGTGCCAGCAGCCCGTGGGGACTAGGGGCCCCCTATGAGCAGTTCTTC
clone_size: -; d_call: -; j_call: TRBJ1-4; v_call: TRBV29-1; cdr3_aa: CSVFQGPEKLFF; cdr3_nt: TGCAGCGTTTTTCAGGGGCCTGAAAAACTGTTTTTT
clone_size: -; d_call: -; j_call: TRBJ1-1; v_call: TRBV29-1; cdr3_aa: CSSEGFLNTEAFF; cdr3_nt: TGCAGCAGTGAGGGCTTTTTGAACACTGAAGCTTTCTTT
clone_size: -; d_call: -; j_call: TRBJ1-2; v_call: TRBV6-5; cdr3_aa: CASRRGGSYGYTF; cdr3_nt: TGTGCCAGCAGGCGCGGGGGGTCCTATGGCTACACCTTC
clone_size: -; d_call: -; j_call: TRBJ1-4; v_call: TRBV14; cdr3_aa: CASSQQGQPNEKLFF; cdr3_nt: TGTGCCAGCAGCCAACAGGGGCAGCCAAATGAAAAACTGTTTTTT
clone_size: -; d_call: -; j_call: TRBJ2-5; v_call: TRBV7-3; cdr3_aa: CASSLNGGQETQYF; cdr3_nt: TGTGCCAGCAGCTTAAACGGGGGCCAAGAGACCCAGTACTTC
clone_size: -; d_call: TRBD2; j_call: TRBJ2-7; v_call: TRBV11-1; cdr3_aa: CASSFQGGRSYEQYF; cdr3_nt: TGTGCCAGCAGTTTTCAAGGCGGGAGGTCCTACGAGCAGTACTTC
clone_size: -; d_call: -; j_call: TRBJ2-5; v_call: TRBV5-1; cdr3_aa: CASSPGRTAQETQYF; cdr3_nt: TGCGCCAGCAGCCCTGGGCGGACAGCGCAAGAGACCCAGTACTTC
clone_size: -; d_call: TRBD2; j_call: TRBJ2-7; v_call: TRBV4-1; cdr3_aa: CASSQGLAGVSEQYF; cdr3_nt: TGCGCCAGCAGCCAAGGTCTAGCGGGAGTCTCCGAGCAGTACTTC
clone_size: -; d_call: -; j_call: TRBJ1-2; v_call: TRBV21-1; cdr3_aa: CASSDRGRKRGYTF; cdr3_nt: TGTGCCAGCAGCGACAGGGGGCGGAAGCGTGGCTACACCTTC
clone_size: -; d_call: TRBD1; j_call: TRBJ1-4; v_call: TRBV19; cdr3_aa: CASSSTGTGNEKLFF; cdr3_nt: TGTGCCAGTAGTTCGACCGGGACAGGGAATGAAAAACTGTTTTTT
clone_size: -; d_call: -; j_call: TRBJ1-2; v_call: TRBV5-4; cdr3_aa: CASSLLTGEYGYTF; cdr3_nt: TGTGCCAGCAGCTTGTTAACAGGAGAATATGGCTACACCTTC
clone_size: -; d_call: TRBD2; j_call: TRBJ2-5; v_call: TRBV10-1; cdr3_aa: CASSEGGLAGETQYF; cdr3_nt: TGCGCCAGCAGTGAGGGGGGACTAGCGGGAGAGACCCAGTACTTC
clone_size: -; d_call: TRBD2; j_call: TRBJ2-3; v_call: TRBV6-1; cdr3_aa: CASSDNGGEWGTDTQYF; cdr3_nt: TGTGCCAGCAGTGACAACGGGGGGGAGTGGGGCACAGATACGCAGTATTTT
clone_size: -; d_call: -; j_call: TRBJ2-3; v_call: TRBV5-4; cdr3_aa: CASSLVGGGLTDTQYF; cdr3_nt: TGTGCCAGCAGCTTGGTCGGCGGGGGCCTCACAGATACGCAGTATTTT
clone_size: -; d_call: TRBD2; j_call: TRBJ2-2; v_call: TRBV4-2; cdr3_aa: CASSQEGGGASGELFF; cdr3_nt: TGTGCCAGCAGCCAAGAAGGCGGGGGGGCGTCCGGGGAGCTGTTTTTT
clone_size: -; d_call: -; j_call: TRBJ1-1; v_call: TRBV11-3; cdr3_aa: CASQSGNTEAFF; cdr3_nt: TGTGCCAGCCAATCAGGGAACACTGAAGCTTTCTTT
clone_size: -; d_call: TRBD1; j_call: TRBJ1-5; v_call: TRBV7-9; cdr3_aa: CASSLWGQGLDQPQHF; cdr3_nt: TGTGCCAGCAGCTTGTGGGGACAGGGTCTCGACCAGCCCCAGCATTTT
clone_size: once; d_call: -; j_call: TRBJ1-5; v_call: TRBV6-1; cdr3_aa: CASSEALGQPQHF; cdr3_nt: TGTGCCAGCAGTGAAGCCCTAGGTCAGCCCCAGCATTTT
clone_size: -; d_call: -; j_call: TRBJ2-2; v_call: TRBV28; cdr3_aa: CASSTRLIGELFF; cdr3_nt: TGTGCCAGCAGCACAAGATTGATCGGGGAGCTGTTTTTT